The 15 T cell receptor beta chains given below trace back to one sample, sequenced in a study of blood T cell repertoires in COVID-19. Using immunoSEQ multiplex PCR, the repertoire was profiled, and TCRdb retains in-frame clones only, with some absent. The table has roughly 290,000 clones, 90% seen once; the top ten hold roughly 1.6%. Material for sequencing was PBMCs or T cells enriched from blood (not recorded which). Every receptor here comes from a woman under 30 with acute COVID-19.

This chain joins TRBV11-2 and TRBJ1-4, with 7 bases that match TRBD1. In germline, CDR1 is SGHAT, CDR2 FQNNGV. The length of the CDR3 is 13 residues. V dropped 4 bases and J dropped 5; count of bases not matched to a gene: 1. CDR3 protein: CASSSDRNEKLFF. DNA for the CDR3: TGTGCCAGCAGCTCGGACAGGAATGAAAAACTGTTTTTT.

This chain uses TRBV5-6 with TRBJ2-4; TRBD2 aligns across 9 bases. Unmatched junction bases numbered 5, after V lost 0 bases and J lost 4 bases. The CDR3 sequence is 16 residues long. The V gene's germline CDR1 is SGHDT and CDR2 YYEEEE. The CDR3 sequence is CASSLVRLAEKNIQYF. The CDR3 bases are TGTGCCAGCAGCTTGGTCAGACTAGCGGAAAAAAACATTCAGTACTTC. Combining the CDR3 with reference TRBV5-6 and TRBJ2-4 gives the whole variable domain DAGVTQSPTHLIKTRGQQVTLRCSPKSGHDTVSWYQQALGQGPQFIFQYYEEEERQRGNFPDRFSGHQFPNYSSELNVNALLLGDSALYLCASSLVRLAEKNIQYFGAGTRLSVL.

The chain recombines TRBV5-8 with TRBJ1-6; D is uncertain. Germline V gives CDR1 SGHTS, CDR2 YDEGEE. The CDR3 is 14 amino acids. V was shortened by 6 bases and J by 0 bases, with 7 bases between the two germline ends. The CDR3 loop is CASTDFSYNSPLHF. The CDR3, as DNA: TGTGCCAGCACCGACTTCTCCTATAATTCACCCCTCCACTTT.

V and J are TRBV4-3 and TRBJ2-7, with 10 positions matching TRBD2. V lost 1 base, J lost 4 bases, and 4 bases stayed unmatched. Germline CDR1 LGHNA, CDR2 YSLEER. The CDR3 spans 15 residues. Here the CDR3 DNA reads TGCGCCAGCAGCCAAGGAGCGGGAGGGATGTACGAGCAGTACTTC. It encodes CASSQGAGGMYEQYF.

This chain connects TRBV5-6 to TRBJ1-5, with TRBD1 matching over 7 bases. The germline CDR1 and CDR2 sequences are SGHDT and YYEEEE. This CDR3 has 16 residues. V gave up 0 bases and J gave up 4 bases; unmatched junction bases: 7. Here the CDR3 DNA reads TGTGCCAGCAGCTTGGCCCCAGGGGGATTGAATCAGCCCCAGCATTTT. Its translation: CASSLAPGGLNQPQHF.

The CDR3 loop reads CASRTLAGAYNEQFF. CDR3 in DNA: TGTGCCAGCAGAACACTAGCGGGAGCCTACAATGAGCAGTTCTTC. The genes are TRBV6-6 and TRBJ2-1; TRBD2 matches 11 bases. Germline V gives CDR1 MNHNY, CDR2 SVGAGI (reference sequence). The CDR3 contains 15 residues. Trimming at V came to 6 bases and at J to 2 bases, leaving 3 bases not matched to a gene.

In its sample, this clone was seen once. V and J are TRBV6-6 and TRBJ2-1; 11 nucleotides align to TRBD2. This CDR3 is 15 amino acids long. Trimming took 6 bases from V and 6 from J; bases not matched to a gene: 7. Germline loops: CDR1 MNHNY, CDR2 SVGAGI (reference sequence). The DNA for the CDR3 is TGTGCCAGCAGGGAATTACTAGCGGGAGTCAATGAGCAGTTCTTC. Its protein is CASRELLAGVNEQFF.

This rearrangement joins TRBV27 to TRBJ2-7; a weak D match, TRBD2 (5 bases). Germline loops: CDR1 MNHEY, CDR2 SMNVEV (reference sequence). This CDR3 is built from 14 residues. The germline V and J ends were trimmed by 5 bases and 4 bases, with 15 bases remaining between them. CDR3 amino acids: CASSQTSGKYEQYF. CDR3 DNA: TGTGCCAGCAGTCAGACCTCCGGGAAATACGAGCAGTACTTC.

The CDR3 coding sequence is TGTGCCAGCAGGTCAGGGGGTCGGGAAAAACTGTTTTTT. This encodes CASRSGGREKLFF. The chain joins TRBV28 to TRBJ1-4; 7 bases agree with TRBD1. The CDR3 length is 13 residues. The ends lost 6 bases at V and 8 bases at J; junction bases unmatched: 6. The germline V gene has CDR1 MDHEN and CDR2 SYDVKM.

The chain combines TRBV19 with TRBJ2-7; 8 nucleotides agree with TRBD1. Germline values: CDR1 LNHDA, CDR2 SQIVND (reference sequence). After removal of 4 bases from V and 6 bases from J, the junction contained 14 bases not matched to a gene. The CDR3 is made up of 16 amino acids. CDR3 loop: CASSRTGSRSVVEQYF. CDR3 nucleotide sequence: TGTGCCAGTAGTAGGACAGGGAGTCGTTCTGTTGTCGAGCAGTACTTC. Filled out from reference TRBV19 and TRBJ2-7, the complete variable domain reads DGGITQSPKYLFRKEGQNVTLSCEQNLNHDAMYWYRQDPGQGLRLIYYSQIVNDFQKGDIAEGYSVSREKKESFPLTVTSAQKNPTAFYLCASSRTGSRSVVEQYFGPGTRLTVT.

The chain recombines TRBV7-6 with TRBJ1-2; 10 nucleotides line up with TRBD1. J was trimmed by 6 bases and V by 5 bases; bases with no gene match: 9. Germline V gene data show CDR1 as SGHVS and CDR2 as FNYEAQ. The CDR3 runs to 15 residues. CDR3 sequence: CASSPRTGGMDGYTF. The CDR3 nucleotides read TGTGCCAGCAGCCCTAGGACAGGGGGGATGGATGGCTACACCTTC. Full variable domain (missing parts from reference TRBV7-6 and TRBJ1-2): GAGVSQSPRYKVTKRGQDVALRCDPISGHVSLYWYRQALGQGPEFLTYFNYEAQQDKSGLPNDRFSAERPEGSISTLTIQRTEQRDSAMYRCASSPRTGGMDGYTFGSGTRLTVV.

The chain links TRBV2 to TRBJ1-3; D call uncertain. Trimming stripped 4 bases from V and 0 bases from J, with 7 bases between. Germline V gene data show CDR1 as SNHLY and CDR2 as FYNNEI. This CDR3 has 14 amino acids. CDR3: CASSAEGSGNTIYF. The CDR3 DNA reads TGTGCCAGCAGTGCCGAGGGCTCTGGAAACACCATATATTTT.

The J gene is TRBJ1-5, the V gene TRBV16, with D unresolved. Germline V gene lookup returns CDR1 KGHSY and CDR2 FQNENV. The CDR3 loop spans 15 amino acids. V was cut by 0 bases and J by 5 bases, with 11 bases left in between. The DNA of the CDR3 is TGTGCCAGCAGCCAATCGCAGGTACGCGATCAGCCCCAGCATTTT. It is translated as CASSQSQVRDQPQHF.

The chain uses TRBV2 and TRBJ1-5; D perhaps matches TRBD1 (6 bases). Per the germline V gene, CDR1 is SNHLY and CDR2 is FYNNEI. CDR3 size: 14 residues. Between the trimmed V and J ends, which lost 8 bases and 0 bases, there was a span of 11 bases. CDR3 in amino acids: CASDRNYSNQPQHF. In DNA, the CDR3 is TGTGCCAGCGACAGGAATTATAGCAATCAGCCCCAGCATTTT.

The rearrangement joins TRBV18 to TRBJ2-1, with TRBD1 as a possible D gene (6 bases). Germline loops: CDR1 KGHSH, CDR2 LQKENI. The CDR3 is 15 residues long. V was trimmed by 0 bases and J by 8 bases, leaving 14 bases between them. The chain's CDR3 is CASSPPTGKVYEQFF. The DNA of the CDR3 is TGTGCCAGCTCACCACCAACAGGGAAAGTCTATGAGCAGTTCTTC.